This T cell receptor (beta chain) was found in a study of blood T cell repertoires in COVID-19. Study in general: Donors in Cohort 3 who had recovered were those with two negative PCRs, healthcare professional clearance, or resolution of their symptoms. T cells, B-cell-depleted T cells, or PBMCs supplied cDNA or gDNA.

A few counts support this clone. Measured with immunoSEQ multiplex PCR; TCRdb has only the in-frame clones, and not every one. The sample lists about 210,000 clones, about 88% occurring once. This CDR3 contains 13 residues. Germline V gene sequence: CDR1 SGHAT, CDR2 FQNNGV. The germline V and J ends were trimmed by 1 base and 4 bases, with 4 bases remaining between them. The J gene is TRBJ2-2, the V gene TRBV11-2; D remains ambiguous. The TCR was taken from a woman in her forties in a cohort exposed to, infected with or recovered from COVID-19 (not recorded which). Sequenced input: PBMCs or T cells enriched from blood (not recorded which). The CDR3 DNA reads as TGTGCCAGCAGCTTAGTCTCCACCGGGGAGCTGTTTTTT. Its translation: CASSLVSTGELFF.